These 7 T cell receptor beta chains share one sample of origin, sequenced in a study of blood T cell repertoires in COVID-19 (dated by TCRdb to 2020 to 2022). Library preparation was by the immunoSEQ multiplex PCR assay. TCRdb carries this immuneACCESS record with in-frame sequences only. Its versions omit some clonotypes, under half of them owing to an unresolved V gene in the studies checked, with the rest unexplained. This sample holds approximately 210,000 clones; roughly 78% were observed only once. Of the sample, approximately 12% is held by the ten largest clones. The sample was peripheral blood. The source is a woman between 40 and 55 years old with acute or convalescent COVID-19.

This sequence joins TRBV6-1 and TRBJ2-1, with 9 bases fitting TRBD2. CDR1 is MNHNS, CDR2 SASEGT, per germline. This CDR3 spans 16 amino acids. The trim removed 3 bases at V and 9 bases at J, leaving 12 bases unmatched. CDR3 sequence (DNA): TGTGCCAGCAGTGAGGGGACTAGCCTTTTCTCTGGTGAGCAGTTCTTC. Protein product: CASSEGTSLFSGEQFF.

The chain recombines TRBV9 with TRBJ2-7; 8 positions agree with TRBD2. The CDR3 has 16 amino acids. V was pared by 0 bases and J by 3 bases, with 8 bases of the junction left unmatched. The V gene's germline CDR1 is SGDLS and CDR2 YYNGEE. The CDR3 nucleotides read TGTGCCAGCAGCGTAGCAGGGACTAGATCGATCTACGAGCAGTACTTC. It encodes CASSVAGTRSIYEQYF.

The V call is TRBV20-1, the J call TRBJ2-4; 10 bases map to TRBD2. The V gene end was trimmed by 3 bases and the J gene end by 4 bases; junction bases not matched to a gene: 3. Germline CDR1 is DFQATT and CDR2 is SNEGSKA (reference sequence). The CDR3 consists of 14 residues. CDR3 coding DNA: TGCAGTGCTAGTCATAGCGGGGGGAAAAACATTCAGTACTTC. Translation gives CSASHSGGKNIQYF.

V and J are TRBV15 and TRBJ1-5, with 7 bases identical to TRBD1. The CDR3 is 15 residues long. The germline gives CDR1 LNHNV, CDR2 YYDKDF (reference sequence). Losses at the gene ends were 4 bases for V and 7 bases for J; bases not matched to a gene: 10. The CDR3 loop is CATSTVTGSNQPQHF. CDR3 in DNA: TGTGCCACCAGCACAGTGACAGGGAGTAACCAGCCCCAGCATTTT.

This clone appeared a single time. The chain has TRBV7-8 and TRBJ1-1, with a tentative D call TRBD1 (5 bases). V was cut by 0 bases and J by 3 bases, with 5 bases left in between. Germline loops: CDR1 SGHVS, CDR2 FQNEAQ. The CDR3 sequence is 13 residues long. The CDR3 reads CASSLAGDTEAFF. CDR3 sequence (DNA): TGTGCCAGCAGCTTAGCAGGGGACACTGAAGCTTTCTTT.

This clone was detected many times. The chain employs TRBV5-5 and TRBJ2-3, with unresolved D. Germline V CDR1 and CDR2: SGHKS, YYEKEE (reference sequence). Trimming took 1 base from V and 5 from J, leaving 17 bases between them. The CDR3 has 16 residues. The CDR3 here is CASSLLTGVPGDTQYF. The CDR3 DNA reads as TGTGCCAGCAGCTTGCTTACTGGAGTTCCGGGAGATACGCAGTATTTT.

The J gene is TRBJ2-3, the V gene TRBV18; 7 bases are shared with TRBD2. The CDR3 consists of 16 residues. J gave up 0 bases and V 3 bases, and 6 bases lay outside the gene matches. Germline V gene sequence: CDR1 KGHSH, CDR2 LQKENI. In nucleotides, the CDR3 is TGTGCCAGCTCACCGACAAGCGGGACTAGCACAGATACGCAGTATTTT. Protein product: CASSPTSGTSTDTQYF.